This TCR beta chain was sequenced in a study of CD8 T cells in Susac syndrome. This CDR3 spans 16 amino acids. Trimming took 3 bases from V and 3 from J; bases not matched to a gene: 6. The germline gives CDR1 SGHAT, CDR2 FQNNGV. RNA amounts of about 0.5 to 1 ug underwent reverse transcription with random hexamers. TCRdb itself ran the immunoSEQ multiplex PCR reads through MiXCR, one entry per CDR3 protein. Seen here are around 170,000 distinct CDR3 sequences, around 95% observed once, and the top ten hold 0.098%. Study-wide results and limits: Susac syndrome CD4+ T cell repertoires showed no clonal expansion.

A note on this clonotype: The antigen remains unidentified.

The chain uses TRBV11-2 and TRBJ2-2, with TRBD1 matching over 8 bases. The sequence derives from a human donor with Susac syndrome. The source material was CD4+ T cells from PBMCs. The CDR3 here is CASSLGHRGDTGELFF. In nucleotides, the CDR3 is TGTGCCAGCAGCTTGGGGCACAGGGGGGACACCGGGGAGCTGTTTTTT.